This paragraph reports one TCR beta chain. Its target is not known. The protocol was immunoSEQ multiplex PCR, while the TCRdb copy is restricted to in-frame clones and leaves out a portion. The sample holds some 150,000 clones, more than 70% seen once. The sample originates from a study of T cell responses to AZD1222 COVID-19 vaccine. General observations from the study: In a largely white British group with more females than males, clonal diversity was possibly underestimated. A rise in Spike-specific TCR breadth and depth followed two AZD1222 doses.

The sequence derives from an adult in good health. Sequences were derived from peripheral blood, sampled on day 0 of AZD1222 vaccination.

The CDR3 region is CAISESGLAGLSSYNEQFF. The CDR3, as DNA: TGTGCCATCAGTGAGTCCGGACTAGCGGGCCTGAGCTCCTACAATGAGCAGTTCTTC. This sequence joins TRBV10-3 and TRBJ2-1; 11 bases agree with TRBD2. Germline V lookup: CDR1 ENHRY, CDR2 SYGVKD. V dropped 0 bases and J dropped 0; count of bases not matched to a gene: 7. The CDR3 is 19 amino acids.